This T cell receptor (beta chain) was observed in a study of T cell changes during pregnancy in multiple sclerosis. The V end lost 3 bases, the J end lost 6 bases, and 9 bases lay between the germline ends. Germline V CDR1 and CDR2: SGDLS, YYNGEE. The CDR3 is 13 residues long. Produced via immunoSEQ multiplex PCR; TCRdb's table is partial and in-frame only. The sample lists 55,000 to 85,000 clones; roughly 92% were seen once. The sample was peripheral blood, taken in the second trimester of pregnancy. The TCR originated in a female donor with multiple sclerosis, enrolled in a pregnancy study. The J gene is TRBJ2-2, the V gene TRBV9, with a tentative D call TRBD1 (5 bases). Here the CDR3 DNA reads TGTGCCAGCAGCGCGACAGTCCCCGGGGAGCTGTTTTTT. Amino acids: CASSATVPGELFF. The whole variable domain, remainder taken from reference TRBV9 and TRBJ2-2, is DSGVTQTPKHLITATGQRVTLRCSPRSGDLSVYWYQQSLDQGLQFLIQYYNGEERAKGNILERFSAQQFPDLHSELNLSSLELGDSALYFCASSATVPGELFFGEGSRLTVL.